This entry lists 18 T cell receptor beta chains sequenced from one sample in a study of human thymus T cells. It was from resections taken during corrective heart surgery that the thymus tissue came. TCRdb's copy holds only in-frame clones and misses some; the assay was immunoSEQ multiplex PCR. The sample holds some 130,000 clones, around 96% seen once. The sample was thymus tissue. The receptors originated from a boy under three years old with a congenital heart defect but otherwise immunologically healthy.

CDR3 amino acids: CASSLTGTDTQYF. Here the CDR3 DNA reads TGTGCCAGCAGCTTGACCGGCACAGATACGCAGTATTTT. The chain uses TRBV5-6 and TRBJ2-3; D is ambiguous. Between the trimmed V and J ends, which lost 1 base and 1 base, there was a span of 4 bases. The CDR3 covers 13 residues. Germline V gene data show CDR1 as SGHDT and CDR2 as YYEEEE. Supplemented by reference TRBV5-6 and TRBJ2-3, the full variable domain reads DAGVTQSPTHLIKTRGQQVTLRCSPKSGHDTVSWYQQALGQGPQFIFQYYEEEERQRGNFPDRFSGHQFPNYSSELNVNALLLGDSALYLCASSLTGTDTQYFGPGTRLTVL.

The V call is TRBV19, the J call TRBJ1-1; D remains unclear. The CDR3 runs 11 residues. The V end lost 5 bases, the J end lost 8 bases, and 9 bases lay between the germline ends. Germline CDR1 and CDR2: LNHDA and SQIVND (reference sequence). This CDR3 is CASSQRQEAFF. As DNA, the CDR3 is TGTGCCAGTAGTCAGCGGCAGGAAGCTTTCTTT.

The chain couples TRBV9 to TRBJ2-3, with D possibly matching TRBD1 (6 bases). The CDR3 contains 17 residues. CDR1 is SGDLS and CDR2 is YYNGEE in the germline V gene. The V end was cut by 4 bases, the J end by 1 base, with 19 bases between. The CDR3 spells CASSPRQRKGGTDTQYF. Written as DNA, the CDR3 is TGTGCCAGCAGCCCCCGACAACGCAAGGGGGGCACAGATACGCAGTATTTT. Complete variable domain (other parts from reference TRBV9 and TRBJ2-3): DSGVTQTPKHLITATGQRVTLRCSPRSGDLSVYWYQQSLDQGLQFLIQYYNGEERAKGNILERFSAQQFPDLHSELNLSSLELGDSALYFCASSPRQRKGGTDTQYFGPGTRLTVL.

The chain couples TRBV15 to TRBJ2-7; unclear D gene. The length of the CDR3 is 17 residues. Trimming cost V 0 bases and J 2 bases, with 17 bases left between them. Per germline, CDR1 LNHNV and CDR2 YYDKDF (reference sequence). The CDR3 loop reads CATSREATGSNPYEQYF. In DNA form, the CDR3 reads TGTGCCACCAGCAGAGAGGCGACCGGGTCAAATCCCTACGAGCAGTACTTC.

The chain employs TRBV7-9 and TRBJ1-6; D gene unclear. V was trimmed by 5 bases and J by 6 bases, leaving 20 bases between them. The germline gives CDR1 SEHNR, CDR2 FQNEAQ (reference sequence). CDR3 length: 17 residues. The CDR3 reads CASSLDGPVRSNSPLHF. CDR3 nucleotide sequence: TGTGCCAGCAGCCTTGATGGGCCCGTAAGGTCTAATTCACCCCTCCACTTT.

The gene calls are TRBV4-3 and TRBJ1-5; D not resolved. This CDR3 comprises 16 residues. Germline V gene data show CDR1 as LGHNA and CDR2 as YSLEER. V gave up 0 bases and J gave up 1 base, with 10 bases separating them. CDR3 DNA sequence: TGCGCCAGCAGCCAAGAGGTGCCGGGGAGCAATCAGCCCCAGCATTTT. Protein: CASSQEVPGSNQPQHF.

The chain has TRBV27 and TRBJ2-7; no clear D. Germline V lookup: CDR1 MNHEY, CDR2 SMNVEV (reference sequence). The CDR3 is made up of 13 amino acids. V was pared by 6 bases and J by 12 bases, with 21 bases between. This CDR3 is CASSPKPPGRPYF. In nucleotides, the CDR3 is TGTGCCAGCAGCCCTAAACCACCCGGTCGTCCGTACTTC.

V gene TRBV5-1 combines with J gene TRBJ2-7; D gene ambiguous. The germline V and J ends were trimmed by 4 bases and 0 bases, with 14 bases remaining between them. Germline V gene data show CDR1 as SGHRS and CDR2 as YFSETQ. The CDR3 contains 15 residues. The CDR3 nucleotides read TGCGCCAGCAGCCCATCTGATGCGACCTCCTACGAGCAGTACTTC. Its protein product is CASSPSDATSYEQYF.

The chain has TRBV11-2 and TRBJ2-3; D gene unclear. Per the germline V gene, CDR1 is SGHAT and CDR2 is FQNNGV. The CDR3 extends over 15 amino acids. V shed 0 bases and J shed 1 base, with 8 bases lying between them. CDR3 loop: CASSLEGSGTDTQYF. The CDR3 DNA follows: TGTGCCAGCAGCTTAGAGGGGTCGGGCACAGATACGCAGTATTTT.

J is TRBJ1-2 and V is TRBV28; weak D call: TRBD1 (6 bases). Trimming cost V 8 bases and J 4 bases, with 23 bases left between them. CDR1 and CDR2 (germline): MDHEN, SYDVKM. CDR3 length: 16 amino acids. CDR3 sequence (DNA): TGTGCCAGCCCGTACTCGGGGGCGGGAGGGGTCTATGGCTACACCTTC. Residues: CASPYSGAGGVYGYTF.

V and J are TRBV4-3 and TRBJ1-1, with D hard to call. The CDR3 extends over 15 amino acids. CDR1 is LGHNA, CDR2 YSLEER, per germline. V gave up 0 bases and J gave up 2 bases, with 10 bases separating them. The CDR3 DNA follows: TGCGCCAGCAGCCAAGAGATTTGGACCAACACTGAAGCTTTCTTT. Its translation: CASSQEIWTNTEAFF.

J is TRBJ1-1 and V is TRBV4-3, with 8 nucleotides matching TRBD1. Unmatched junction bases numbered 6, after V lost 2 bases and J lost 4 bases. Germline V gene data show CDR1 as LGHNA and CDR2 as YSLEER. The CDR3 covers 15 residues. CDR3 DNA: TGCGCCAGCAGCCAATCACCCGACAGGGGCACTGAAGCTTTCTTT. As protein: CASSQSPDRGTEAFF.

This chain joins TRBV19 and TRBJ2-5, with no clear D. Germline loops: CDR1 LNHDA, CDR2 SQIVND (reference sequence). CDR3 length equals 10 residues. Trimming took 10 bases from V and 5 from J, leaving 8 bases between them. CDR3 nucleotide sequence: TGTGCCAACATGTTGGAGACCCAGTACTTC. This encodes CANMLETQYF.

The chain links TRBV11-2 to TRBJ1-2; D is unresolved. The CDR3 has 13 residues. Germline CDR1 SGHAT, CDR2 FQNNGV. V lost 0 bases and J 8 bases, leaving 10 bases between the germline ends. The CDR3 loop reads CASSLETGLGYTF. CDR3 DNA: TGTGCCAGCAGCTTAGAGACTGGGCTGGGCTACACCTTC.

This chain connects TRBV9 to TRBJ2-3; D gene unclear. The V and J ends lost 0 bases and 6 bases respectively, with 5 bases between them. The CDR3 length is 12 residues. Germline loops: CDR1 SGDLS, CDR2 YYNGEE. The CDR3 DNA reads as TGTGCCAGCAGCGTAGTGGGGGATACGCAGTATTTT. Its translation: CASSVVGDTQYF.

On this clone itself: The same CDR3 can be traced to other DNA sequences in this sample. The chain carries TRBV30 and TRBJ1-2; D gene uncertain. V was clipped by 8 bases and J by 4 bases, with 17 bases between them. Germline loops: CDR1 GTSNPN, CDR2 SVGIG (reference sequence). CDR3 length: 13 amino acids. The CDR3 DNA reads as TGTGCCCTCCGCCGAACTGGGATCTATGGCTACACCTTC. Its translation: CALRRTGIYGYTF. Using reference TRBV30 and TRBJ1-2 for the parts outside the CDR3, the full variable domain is SQTIHQWPATLVQPVGSPLSLECTVEGTSNPNLYWYRQAAGRGLQLLFYSVGIGQISSEVPQNLSASRPQDRQFILSSKKLLLSDSGFYLCALRRTGIYGYTFGSGTRLTVV.

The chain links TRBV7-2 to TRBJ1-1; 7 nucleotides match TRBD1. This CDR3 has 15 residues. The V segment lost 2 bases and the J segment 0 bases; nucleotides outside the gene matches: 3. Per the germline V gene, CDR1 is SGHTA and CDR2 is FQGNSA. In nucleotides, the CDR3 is TGTGCCAGCAGCTTAAACAGGGGCATGAACACTGAAGCTTTCTTT. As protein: CASSLNRGMNTEAFF.

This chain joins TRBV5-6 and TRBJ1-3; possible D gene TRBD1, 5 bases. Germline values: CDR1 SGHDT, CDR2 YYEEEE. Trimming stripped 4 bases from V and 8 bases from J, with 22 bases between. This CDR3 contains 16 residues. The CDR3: CASSRTGVGRTYTIYF. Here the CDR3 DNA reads TGTGCCAGCAGCCGGACGGGTGTGGGGCGTACGTACACCATATATTTT.